These 10 T cell receptor beta chains originate from one sample sequenced in a study of CXCR3-negative and CXCR3-positive naive CD8 T cells. Libraries of TRB cDNA were made by 5' RACE and carried UMIs. TCRdb processed the 5' RACE reads again and assigns one entry to each CDR3 protein, with no DNA. The table lists some 66,000 distinct CDR3 sequences. The sequenced sample was naive CXCR3- CD8+ T cells from blood. The subset denotes: CD45RO-CCR7+CD27+CD95- naive CD8+ T cells lacking CXCR3 (TNR3-). The source is a human donor in good health. Some clones in this sample may be carry-over from other donors' samples.

The chain couples TRBV11-2 to TRBJ2-1; TCRdb designates TRBD1, a call that cannot be tested without DNA. The CDR3 has 14 amino acids. Germline CDR1 and CDR2: SGHAT and FQNNGV. CDR3 region: CASSFDRGGYEQFF.

The rearrangement uses TRBV29-1 and TRBJ2-1; TCRdb designates TRBD2, a call that cannot be tested without DNA. The V gene's germline CDR1 is SQVTM and CDR2 ANQGSEA. This CDR3 has 15 amino acids. The CDR3 region is CSVEYGLKTYNEQFF.

V usage is TRBV20-1 and J usage is TRBJ2-3; TCRdb proposes TRBD1, but this gene call is untestable without DNA. Germline CDR1 and CDR2: DFQATT and SNEGSKA (reference sequence). The CDR3 loop spans 12 amino acids. The chain's CDR3 is CSARWGENTQYF.

The chain links TRBV29-1 to TRBJ2-7. The CDR3 runs to 12 residues. Germline V gene data show CDR1 as SQVTM and CDR2 as ANQGSEA. The CDR3 region is CSVGDGPYEQYF.

This chain uses TRBV4-1 with TRBJ2-7; the D call of TRBD1 rests on TCRdb alone, since no DNA is present to check it. Germline values: CDR1 MGHRA, CDR2 YSYEKL. This CDR3 is built from 15 residues. CDR3: CASSQVEQGAYEQYF.

The chain uses TRBV28 and TRBJ1-1; the TRBD1 assignment by TCRdb is unverifiable without DNA. Germline V lookup: CDR1 MDHEN, CDR2 SYDVKM. This CDR3 is 14 amino acids long. This chain's CDR3 is CASTPVPKYNEAFF.

CDR3 region: CSARTGEGGYTF. The rearrangement links TRBV29-1 to TRBJ1-2; TCRdb names TRBD1, which stays unverified in the absence of DNA. Per the germline V gene, CDR1 is SQVTM and CDR2 is ANQGSEA. The length of the CDR3 is 12 residues. The variable domain in full, completed from reference TRBV29-1 and TRBJ1-2, reads SAVISQKPSRDICQRGTSLTIQCQVDSQVTMMFWYRQQPGQSLTLIATANQGSEATYESGFVIDKFPISRPNLTFSTLTVSNMSPEDSSIYLCSARTGEGGYTFGSGTRLTVV.

This chain connects TRBV10-3 to TRBJ2-1; lacking DNA, the TRBD2 call made by TCRdb goes unchecked. This CDR3 contains 15 residues. Germline assignment: CDR1 ENHRY and CDR2 SYGVKD. Here the CDR3 reads CAISDPLALYNEQFF.

The rearrangement joins TRBV29-1 to TRBJ1-1. Germline V gene lookup returns CDR1 SQVTM and CDR2 ANQGSEA. CDR3 length: 12 residues. The CDR3 is CSVWGANTEAFF.

The V call is TRBV4-2, the J call TRBJ1-1; the TRBD1 assignment by TCRdb is unverifiable without DNA. CDR3 length: 15 residues. Germline CDR1 LGHNA, CDR2 YNFKEQ. CDR3 sequence reads: CASSQDQGANTEAFF.